Listed below are T cell receptor beta chains from one sample, sequenced in a study of cytotoxic CD8 clonotypes in ibrutinib-treated CLL. Sequenced by immunoSEQ multiplex PCR; TCRdb stores in-frame clones only, minus some. Among tens of thousands of clones, less than 95% were seen once, and the ten largest hold 3.1%. The sequenced sample was PBMCs, obtained after 12 months of ibrutinib treatment. The source of these receptors is a human donor with chronic lymphocytic leukemia. Both conserved end residues are trimmed from each CDR3.

v_call: TRBV9; cdr3_aa: ASSVSGIQETQY
v_call: TRBV6-1; cdr3_aa: ASSRQGINTGELF
v_call: TRBV11-3; cdr3_aa: ASSATGLWTEKLF
v_call: TRBV9; cdr3_aa: ASTPTRGTYNEQF
v_call: TRBV19; cdr3_aa: ASTNLGLAGTSTDTQY
v_call: TRBV27; cdr3_aa: ASSPGLAAYNEQF
v_call: TRBV6-1; cdr3_aa: ASSVSSSVYYEQY
v_call: TRBV7-6; cdr3_aa: ASSQGAPNEKLF
v_call: TRBV27; cdr3_aa: ASSVIGRVAYNEQF
v_call: TRBV6-6; cdr3_aa: ASSLAGQAAKNIQY
v_call: TRBV23-1; cdr3_aa: ASSQSYRGIVNYGYT
v_call: TRBV14; cdr3_aa: ASSQDRGRGRSSYNEQF
v_call: TRBV28; cdr3_aa: ASSSPHTGATNYGYT
v_call: TRBV27; cdr3_aa: ASSFNTDTQY
v_call: TRBV5-1; cdr3_aa: ASSTRTTGADTQY
v_call: TRBV28; cdr3_aa: ASSFLSLRLRGYT
v_call: TRBV7-6; cdr3_aa: ASSVGTGTEQY
v_call: TRBV2; cdr3_aa: ASSEGGPRAF
v_call: TRBV6-5; cdr3_aa: ASSYNRASNYGYT
v_call: TRBV4-1; cdr3_aa: ASSQDGGFGNQPQH
v_call: TRBV4-2; cdr3_aa: ASSSTGDSNQPQH
v_call: TRBV6-5; cdr3_aa: ASSPWGAHEQY
v_call: TRBV5-4; cdr3_aa: ASSGGTGLLNEQF
v_call: TRBV9; cdr3_aa: ASSARDIGAGELF
v_call: TRBV5-8; cdr3_aa: ASSGGRRYQPQH
v_call: TRBV6-1; cdr3_aa: ASSVQGTSHNEQF
v_call: TRBV2; cdr3_aa: ASRLDLAASTDTQY
v_call: TRBV5-5; cdr3_aa: ASSRLALTDTQY
v_call: TRBV5-4; cdr3_aa: ASSLAFEGGTDTQY
v_call: TRBV6-1; cdr3_aa: ASSRPGSSSYEQY
v_call: TRBV18; cdr3_aa: ASSPNSAPGNTIY
v_call: TRBV19; cdr3_aa: ASSETGLGETQY